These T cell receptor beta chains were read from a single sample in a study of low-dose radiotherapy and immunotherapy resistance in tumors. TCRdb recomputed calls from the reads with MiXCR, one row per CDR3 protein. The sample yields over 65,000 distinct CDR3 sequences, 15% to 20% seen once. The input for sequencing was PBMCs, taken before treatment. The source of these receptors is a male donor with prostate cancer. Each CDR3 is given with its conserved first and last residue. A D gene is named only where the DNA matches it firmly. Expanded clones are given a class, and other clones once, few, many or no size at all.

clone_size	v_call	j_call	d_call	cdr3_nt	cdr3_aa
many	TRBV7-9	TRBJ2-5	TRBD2	TGTGCCAGCAGCTTAAGTAGCGGGGGCCCCGGGAAAGAGACCCAGTACTTC	CASSLSSGGPGKETQYF
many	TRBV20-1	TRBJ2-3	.	TGCAGTGCTAGTTCGGGGGGCACAGATACGCAGTATTTT	CSASSGGTDTQYF
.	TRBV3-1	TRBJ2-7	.	TGTGCCAGCACCCAAGGGAGACCTTCGAGCTCCTACGAGCAGTACTTC	CASTQGRPSSSYEQYF
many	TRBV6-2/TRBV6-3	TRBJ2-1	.	TGTGCCAGCATCCCCGATGGAAACAATGAGCAGTTCTTC	CASIPDGNNEQFF
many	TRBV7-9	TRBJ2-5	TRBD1	TGTGCCAGCAGCTTTGGACAGGGAAAAGAGACCCAGTACTTC	CASSFGQGKETQYF
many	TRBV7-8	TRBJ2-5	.	TGTGCCAGCAGCTTAGAGGGCCACCAAGAGACCCAGTACTTC	CASSLEGHQETQYF
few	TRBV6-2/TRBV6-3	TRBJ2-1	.	TGTGCCAGCAGTTTGGGGATGGCTTACAATGAGCAGTTCTTC	CASSLGMAYNEQFF
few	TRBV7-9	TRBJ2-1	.	TGTGCCAGCAGCTTAGGGGGAGGAAATCAGTTCTTC	CASSLGGGNQFF
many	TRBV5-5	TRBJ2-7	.	TGTGCCAGCAGCGTCAGATCCCTTAACTACGAGCAGTACTTC	CASSVRSLNYEQYF
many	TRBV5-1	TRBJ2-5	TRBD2	TGCGCCAGCAGCTTGGCAGGTAGCGGGGTGGAGACCCAGTACTTC	CASSLAGSGVETQYF
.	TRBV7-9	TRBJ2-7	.	TGTGCCAGCAGCTTGGGGCGTGCCGCCCCCAACGAGCAGTACTTC	CASSLGRAAPNEQYF
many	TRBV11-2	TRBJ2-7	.	TGTGCCAGCAGCGGCGTCCAATACTACTACGAGCAGTACTTC	CASSGVQYYYEQYF
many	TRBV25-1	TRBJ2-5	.	TGTGCCAGCACCCCCCCGCAGGGAACCCAGTACTTC	CASTPPQGTQYF
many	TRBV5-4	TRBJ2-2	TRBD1	TGTGCCAGCAGCCTGCGAACAGGGGAGTCCGGGGAGCTGTTTTTT	CASSLRTGESGELFF
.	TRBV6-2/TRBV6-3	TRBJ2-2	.	TGTGCCAGCAGTAACCCAGGGATTAGCACCGGGGAGCTGTTTTTT	CASSNPGISTGELFF
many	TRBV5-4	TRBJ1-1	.	TGTGCCAGCAGCTTGGATCGAGACGGTGAAGCTTTCTTT	CASSLDRDGEAFF
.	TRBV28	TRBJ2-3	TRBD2	TGTGCCAGCGATGCGGGAGGGCCAAATACGCAGTATTTT	CASDAGGPNTQYF
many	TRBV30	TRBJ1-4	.	TGTGCCTGGAGTTATTCCGGGACAAGCCGTGAAAAACTGTTTTTT	CAWSYSGTSREKLFF
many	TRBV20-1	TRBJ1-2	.	TGCAGTGCTACCGGGAGAGGGGGGTTCTATGGCTACACCTTC	CSATGRGGFYGYTF
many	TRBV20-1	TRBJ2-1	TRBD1	TGCAGTGCGAGACAGGGGAATTACAATGAGCAGTTCTTC	CSARQGNYNEQFF
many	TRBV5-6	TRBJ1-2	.	TGTGCCAGCAGCTTGTGGGGTGATGGCTACACCTTC	CASSLWGDGYTF
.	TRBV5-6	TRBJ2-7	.	TGTGCCAGCAGCTTGGACGGCCTAAACTCGAACTACGAGCAGTACTTC	CASSLDGLNSNYEQYF
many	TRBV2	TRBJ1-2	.	TGTGCCAGCAGACCCGACAGCCTCTATGGCTACACCTTC	CASRPDSLYGYTF
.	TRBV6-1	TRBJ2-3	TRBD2	TGTGCCAGCAGTGTTGCGGGAGAGCGCACAGATACGCAGTATTTT	CASSVAGERTDTQYF
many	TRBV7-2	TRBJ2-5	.	TGTGCCAGCACCGGACTACTACAGGCGACCCAGTACTTC	CASTGLLQATQYF
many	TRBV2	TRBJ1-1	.	TGTGCCAGCAGTGTGGGGTGGAACACTGAAGCTTTCTTT	CASSVGWNTEAFF
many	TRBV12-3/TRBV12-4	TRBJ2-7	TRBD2	TGTGCCTCCAGGACTAGCGGGATATACGAGCAGTACTTC	CASRTSGIYEQYF
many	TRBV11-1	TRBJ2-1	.	TGTGCCAGCAGCTTAGCGTCCCTCCGGGGAGAGCAGTTCTTC	CASSLASLRGEQFF
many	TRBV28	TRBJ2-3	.	TGTGCCAGCAGCCCGGGACTTAGCACAGATACGCAGTATTTT	CASSPGLSTDTQYF